This T cell receptor beta chain was obtained from a study of T-cell reconstitution after alpha-beta-depleted transplantation in children. Regarding the study as a whole: Recipient T cells and thymic progenitors that survived gave rise to the high TCRbeta diversity observed at day 60 in some patients. Several hundred expanded graft clones reportedly were the source of alpha-beta T cells about two months after transplant. Fresh T-cell production supplied most of the T-cell counts and diversity seen one year after transplant.

Concerning this clonotype: Its antigen is as yet unknown.

Preparing the TCRbeta library involved the use of unique molecular identifiers. MiXCR was run by TCRdb on the PCR reads, yielding one entry per CDR3 protein. The repertoire has approximately 980,000 distinct CDR3 sequences, 25% to 35% of them found once; the top ten carry roughly 30%. Germline V CDR1 and CDR2: MNHEY, SMNVEV (reference sequence). This CDR3 spans 15 amino acids. Trimming removed 3 bases from V and 0 bases from J, with 6 bases in between. The origin of this receptor is a boy under two years old who had a stem cell transplant for SCID, so the T cells may come from the graft donor. The chain is built from TRBV27 and TRBJ2-6; no firm D call. The sequenced sample was PBMCs, mostly from graft donor cells, obtained 360 days after TCRalphabeta/CD19-depleted stem cell transplant. The CDR3 coding sequence is TGTGCCAGCAGTTTCATCGGCTCTGGGGCCAACGTCCTGACTTTC. This gives the protein CASSFIGSGANVLTF. Combining the CDR3 with reference TRBV27 and TRBJ2-6 gives the whole variable domain EAQVTQNPRYLITVTGKKLTVTCSQNMNHEYMSWYRQDPGLGLRQIYYSMNVEVTDKGDVPEGYKVSRKEKRNFPLILESPSPNQTSLYFCASSFIGSGANVLTFGAGSRLTVL.